Below, one T cell receptor (beta chain) is given with its context. Its specificity is not known. These data belong to a study of cytomegalovirus exposure and HLA in healthy donors. Study summary: About 79% of around 390 genotyped donors fell in the Caucasian-associated ancestry cluster. Study conclusions and caveats: Later on, an analysis showed TCR association rates differing by HLA locus, with DRB1 the most and HLA-C the fewest. Most of the CMV-associated TCR beta chains (in a later analysis) appeared to be HLA-restricted. TCR beta chains numbering more than 150 were designated cytomegalovirus-associated.

CDR1 is LNHDA, CDR2 SQIVND, per germline (reference sequence). The CDR3 has 15 amino acids. Losses at the gene ends were 7 bases for V and 1 base for J; bases not matched to a gene: 7. PCR employed 60 Vbeta and 13 Jbeta primers. The table came from immunoSEQ multiplex PCR; TCRdb's copy has only in-frame clones and leaves some out. The top ten hold 2.5% to 3.5% of the sample, which has about 140,000 clones, roughly 70% seen once. The chain recombines TRBV19 with TRBJ1-5; 7 nucleotides match TRBD1. The source is a male donor in good health and CMV-seronegative. The sequencing sample was made of PBMCs. This CDR3 is CASNPTGASNQPQHF. The CDR3 region has the DNA TGTGCCAGTAACCCAACAGGGGCGAGCAATCAGCCCCAGCATTTT.